The 26 T cell receptor beta chains reported below all come from one sample, sequenced in a study of OX40 agonist ivuxolimab in advanced cancers. The protocol was immunoSEQ multiplex PCR, while the TCRdb copy is restricted to in-frame clones and leaves out a portion. This sample has about 45,000 clones, with about nine tenths found just once. Source: CD4+ or CD8+ T cells sorted from blood, taken in a trial of the OX40 agonist ivuxolimab. The receptors were gathered from an adult with an advanced solid tumor such as melanoma, head and neck, liver or kidney cancer.

This clone was seen only a few times. V usage is TRBV11-2 and J usage is TRBJ2-5, with a weak D call TRBD1 (6 bases). Deletions cut 2 bases from V and 5 bases from J, with 15 bases between. This CDR3 is 15 amino acids long. Germline values: CDR1 SGHAT, CDR2 FQNNGV. CDR3 DNA sequence: TGTGCCAGCAGCTTACAGGGGCCCCAACGGGAGACCCAGTACTTC. It is translated as CASSLQGPQRETQYF.

V and J are TRBV18 and TRBJ1-1; no clear D. Germline V gene lookup returns CDR1 KGHSH and CDR2 LQKENI. V shed 5 bases and J shed 1 base, with 8 bases lying between them. This CDR3 has 13 amino acids. The CDR3 region has the DNA TGTGCCAGCTCATGGAAAAAGAACACTGAAGCTTTCTTT. Translation: CASSWKKNTEAFF. Variable domain in full (rest from reference TRBV18 and TRBJ1-1): NAGVMQNPRHLVRRRGQEARLRCSPMKGHSHVYWYRQLPEEGLKFMVYLQKENIIDESGMPKERFSAEFPKEGPSILRIQQVVRGDSAAYFCASSWKKNTEAFFGQGTRLTVV.

The CDR3 DNA sequence: TGTGCCAGCAGCTCCGGACAGGGGAATGGCTACACCTTC. As protein: CASSSGQGNGYTF. The V call is TRBV5-4, the J call TRBJ1-2; 9 nucleotides agree with TRBD1. V was pared by 3 bases and J by 6 bases, with 3 bases of the junction left unmatched. Germline CDR1 and CDR2: SGHNT and YYREEE (reference sequence). The CDR3 extends over 13 amino acids. The full variable domain, its missing parts supplied by reference TRBV5-4 and TRBJ1-2, is ETGVTQSPTHLIKTRGQQVTLRCSSQSGHNTVSWYQQALGQGPQFIFQYYREEENGRGNFPPRFSGLQFPNYSSELNVNALELDDSALYLCASSSGQGNGYTFGSGTRLTVV.

This clone appeared once. The rearrangement links TRBV6-6 to TRBJ1-1; no definite D call. Trimming took off 0 bases at V and 0 bases at J, with 8 bases between the two ends. Germline assignment: CDR1 MNHNY and CDR2 SVGAGI (reference sequence). CDR3 size: 15 residues. Written as DNA, the CDR3 is TGTGCCAGCAGTTACTCTGGCAGGATGAACACTGAAGCTTTCTTT. Protein product: CASSYSGRMNTEAFF.

V and J are TRBV7-6 and TRBJ2-1, with D tentatively TRBD1 (7 bases). The V end lost 0 bases, the J end lost 3 bases, and 12 bases lay between the germline ends. This CDR3 region has 16 residues. Looked up from germline, CDR1 is SGHVS and CDR2 is FNYEAQ. For the CDR3, the DNA is TGTGCCAGCAGCTTAGCGGCAGGGGGGTTCTACAATGAGCAGTTCTTC. This sequence encodes CASSLAAGGFYNEQFF.

This clone is judged medium-sized. The chain employs TRBV19 and TRBJ1-6; D possibly corresponds to TRBD1 (5 bases). The CDR3 runs to 14 residues. The germline V gene has CDR1 LNHDA and CDR2 SQIVND (reference sequence). V was cut by 6 bases and J by 10 bases, with 16 bases left in between. The CDR3 DNA reads TGTGCCAGTAGAATGGGGCGATCCGGATCACCCCTCCACTTT. Translated, it gives CASRMGRSGSPLHF.

The rearrangement joins TRBV13 to TRBJ2-5; 8 positions match TRBD2. Unmatched junction bases numbered 8, after V lost 0 bases and J lost 2 bases. The CDR3 sequence is 17 residues long. CDR1 and CDR2 (germline): PRHDT, FYEKMQ (reference sequence). This chain's CDR3 is CASSLGEEGLVQETQYF. The CDR3 DNA sequence: TGTGCCAGCAGCTTAGGCGAAGAGGGACTAGTTCAAGAGACCCAGTACTTC.

The gene calls are TRBV28 and TRBJ1-1; D possibly corresponds to TRBD1 (5 bases). The V end lost 4 bases, the J end lost 3 bases, and 15 bases lay between the germline ends. Germline V gene lookup returns CDR1 MDHEN and CDR2 SYDVKM. This CDR3 comprises 15 residues. CDR3 DNA: TGTGCCAGCAGTTCGATGACAGAAGGGTACACTGAAGCTTTCTTT. Translation gives CASSSMTEGYTEAFF.

This clone was found a few times. V usage is TRBV6-5 and J usage is TRBJ2-7; tentatively, D is TRBD2 (5 bases). Trimming shortened V by 3 bases and J by 7 bases, and 16 bases separated the two germline ends. The CDR3 contains 14 residues. Per the germline V gene, CDR1 is MNHEY and CDR2 is SVGAGI. The CDR3 loop reads CASSYGASPGEQYF. DNA of the CDR3: TGTGCCAGCAGTTATGGCGCGTCCCCGGGAGAGCAGTACTTC.

J is TRBJ2-7 and V is TRBV5-4; 7 bases are a match to TRBD1. The length of the CDR3 is 13 residues. V gave up 2 bases and J gave up 2 bases; unmatched junction bases: 1. Germline assignment: CDR1 SGHNT and CDR2 YYREEE (reference sequence). The CDR3 bases are TGTGCCAGCAGCTTTGGGACAGCCTACGAGCAGTACTTC. Amino acids: CASSFGTAYEQYF.

The V and J genes are TRBV7-3 and TRBJ2-7; tentative D call: TRBD2 (5 bases). V was trimmed by 5 bases and J by 0 bases, leaving 14 bases between them. The CDR3 has 15 residues. Germline V gene data show CDR1 as SGHTA and CDR2 as FQGTGA. As DNA, the CDR3 is TGTGCCAGCAGCACCCATCCGGGAAGCTCCTACGAGCAGTACTTC. Translating gives CASSTHPGSSYEQYF. Supplemented by reference TRBV7-3 and TRBJ2-7, the full variable domain reads GAGVSQTPSNKVTEKGKYVELRCDPISGHTALYWYRQSLGQGPEFLIYFQGTGAADDSGLPNDRFFAVRPEGSVSTLKIQRTERGDSAVYLCASSTHPGSSYEQYFGPGTRLTVT.

This clone was seen only a few times. This CDR3 reads CASSDETGVSWTTNEKLFF. CDR3 coding DNA: TGTGCCAGCAGTGACGAGACAGGGGTTTCATGGACGACTAATGAAAAACTGTTTTTT. This chain links TRBV2 with TRBJ1-4; 8 nucleotides line up with TRBD1. Germline V lookup: CDR1 SNHLY, CDR2 FYNNEI. The J segment lost 2 bases and the V segment lost 3 bases, leaving 14 bases of the junction unmatched. The CDR3 spans 19 residues. Combining the CDR3 with reference TRBV2 and TRBJ1-4 gives the whole variable domain EPEVTQTPSHQVTQMGQEVILRCVPISNHLYFYWYRQILGQKVEFLVSFYNNEISEKSEIFDDQFSVERPDGSNFTLKIRSTKLEDSAMYFCASSDETGVSWTTNEKLFFGSGTQLSVL.

CDR3 bases: TGTGCCAGCAGCGCCTTCGGGACAGGAAACACCGGGGAGCTGTTTTTT. This encodes CASSAFGTGNTGELFF. This chain links TRBV9 with TRBJ2-2, with 8 bases matching TRBD1. With V trimmed by 3 bases and J by 2 bases, 6 bases remained unmatched. Germline V gene lookup returns CDR1 SGDLS and CDR2 YYNGEE. The CDR3 has 16 amino acids.

The V call is TRBV19, the J call TRBJ1-1, with no clear D. V shed 8 bases and J shed 2 bases, with 15 bases lying between them. This CDR3 region has 14 residues. Germline V gene sequence: CDR1 LNHDA, CDR2 SQIVND (reference sequence). In DNA, the CDR3 is TGTGCCAGTTGGCCTCGTAGGGTTAACACTGAAGCTTTCTTT. Its protein product is CASWPRRVNTEAFF.

V and J are TRBV7-9 and TRBJ2-1; 8 positions agree with TRBD1. The V gene end was trimmed by 5 bases and the J gene end by 5 bases; junction bases not matched to a gene: 5. CDR3 size: 14 residues. Per germline, CDR1 SEHNR and CDR2 FQNEAQ (reference sequence). CDR3 sequence (DNA): TGTGCCAGCAGCCCGGACAGGGCCGACAATGAGCAGTTCTTC. Its translation: CASSPDRADNEQFF.

V usage is TRBV28 and J usage is TRBJ2-1; TRBD2 might be the D (5 bases). The V end was cut by 2 bases, the J end by 7 bases, with 9 bases between. Germline CDR1 is MDHEN and CDR2 is SYDVKM. There are 13 residues in the CDR3. CDR3 sequence reads: CASSLLAGNEQFF. DNA for the CDR3: TGTGCCAGCAGTTTACTAGCTGGAAATGAGCAGTTCTTC.

This chain's CDR3 is CASTESFLGETQYF. As DNA, the CDR3 is TGTGCCAGCACCGAGTCTTTCCTCGGGGAGACCCAGTACTTC. The chain is built from TRBV7-6 and TRBJ2-5; D is undetermined. CDR3 length equals 14 residues. Trimming removed 7 bases from V and 5 bases from J, with 17 bases in between. CDR1 and CDR2 (germline): SGHVS, FNYEAQ.

The V and J genes are TRBV5-4 and TRBJ2-7; TRBD1 matches 8 bases. Germline CDR1 reads SGHNT; CDR2 reads YYREEE (reference sequence). The V gene end was trimmed by 0 bases and the J gene end by 2 bases; junction bases not matched to a gene: 7. The CDR3 extends over 16 amino acids. In nucleotides, the CDR3 is TGTGCCAGCAGCTTGGATATGGACAGGGCCACCTACGAGCAGTACTTC. Amino acids: CASSLDMDRATYEQYF.

This rearrangement joins TRBV11-2 to TRBJ2-1, with D possibly matching TRBD2 (5 bases). Between the trimmed V and J ends, which lost 1 base and 0 bases, there was a span of 10 bases. The germline V gene encodes CDR1 SGHAT and CDR2 FQNNGV. This CDR3 comprises 16 residues. CDR3 sequence: CASSLGSLASYNEQFF. DNA of the CDR3: TGTGCCAGCAGCTTAGGTAGCCTAGCCTCCTACAATGAGCAGTTCTTC.

By proportion, this clone is medium-sized. This sequence joins TRBV28 and TRBJ1-5; D may be TRBD1 (6 bases). Germline-derived CDR1 and CDR2 are MDHEN and SYDVKM. V lost 4 bases and J lost 3, with 16 bases in between. There are 16 residues in the CDR3. CDR3 in amino acids: CASSWQGPTHNQPQHF. The CDR3 bases are TGTGCCAGCAGTTGGCAGGGGCCGACTCACAATCAGCCCCAGCATTTT.

The chain couples TRBV27 to TRBJ2-5, with 12 bases matching TRBD2. V shed 2 bases, J shed 0 bases, and the junction held 4 bases outside the gene matches. From germline, CDR1 is MNHEY and CDR2 SMNVEV (reference sequence). This CDR3 has 17 amino acids. The CDR3 bases are TGTGCCAGCAGTTTACAGACTAGCGGGGGTTACCAAGAGACCCAGTACTTC. Its translation: CASSLQTSGGYQETQYF.

The chain joins TRBV5-4 to TRBJ1-2; D is uncertain. Per germline, CDR1 SGHNT and CDR2 YYREEE (reference sequence). The V and J ends lost 0 bases and 8 bases respectively, with 11 bases between them. The CDR3 spans 13 residues. CDR3 region: CASSLVGVEGYTF. The CDR3 DNA follows: TGTGCCAGCAGCTTGGTCGGGGTGGAGGGCTACACCTTC.

The chain uses TRBV7-8 and TRBJ2-5; 10 bases agree with TRBD2. J lost 2 bases, V lost 4 bases, and 10 bases had no gene match. Germline loops: CDR1 SGHVS, CDR2 FQNEAQ. The CDR3 runs to 17 residues. CDR3 in DNA: TGTGCCAGCAGCTCCGAAGTAGCGGGGGGAGGGCAAGAGACCCAGTACTTC. Residues: CASSSEVAGGGQETQYF.

This rearrangement joins TRBV28 to TRBJ2-1; 8 bases align to TRBD2. The V and J ends lost 3 bases and 7 bases, in that order; junction bases with no gene match: 14. The CDR3 contains 17 residues. Germline V gives CDR1 MDHEN, CDR2 SYDVKM. The CDR3 DNA sequence: TGTGCCAGCAGTTTGTCCTTGCGGGGGGCGGTAAGGAATGAGCAGTTCTTC. This codes for CASSLSLRGAVRNEQFF.

The V call is TRBV13, the J call TRBJ2-3; 7 bases fit TRBD2. Germline assignment: CDR1 PRHDT and CDR2 FYEKMQ (reference sequence). With 4 bases clipped from V and 0 bases from J, the junction kept 10 bases outside the gene matches. The CDR3 runs 17 residues. This CDR3 is CASSWNRWGGSTDTQYF. CDR3 DNA: TGTGCCAGCAGCTGGAACCGGTGGGGGGGTAGCACAGATACGCAGTATTTT.

This sequence joins TRBV21-1 and TRBJ1-1; the table gives TRBD1 as D, unverified against the DNA. TRBV21-1 is noted as a pseudogene. CDR3 length: 16 amino acids. In DNA, the CDR3 is TGTGCCAGCAGGGGCTTACTCGATCAAAACCGCACTGAAGCTTTCTTT. It specifies CASRGLLDQNRTEAFF.